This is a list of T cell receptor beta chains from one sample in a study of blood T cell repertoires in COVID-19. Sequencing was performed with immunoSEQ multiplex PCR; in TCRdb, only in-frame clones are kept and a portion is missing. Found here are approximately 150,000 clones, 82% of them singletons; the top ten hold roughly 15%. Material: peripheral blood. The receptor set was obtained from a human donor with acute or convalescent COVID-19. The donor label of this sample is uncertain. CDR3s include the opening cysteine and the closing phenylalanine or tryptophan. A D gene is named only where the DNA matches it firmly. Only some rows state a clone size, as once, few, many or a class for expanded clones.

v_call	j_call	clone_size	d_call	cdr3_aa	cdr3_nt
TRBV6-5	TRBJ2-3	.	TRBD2	CASSYTGLAGDTQYF	TGTGCCAGCAGTTACACGGGACTAGCGGGGGATACGCAGTATTTT
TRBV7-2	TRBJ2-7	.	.	CASSLRDSYEQYF	TGTGCCAGCAGCTTACGGGACTCTTACGAGCAGTACTTC
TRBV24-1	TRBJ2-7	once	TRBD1	CATSEPGQGYEQYF	TGTGCCACCAGTGAGCCGGGACAGGGCTACGAGCAGTACTTC
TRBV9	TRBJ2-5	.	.	CASSVEETQYF	TGTGCCAGCAGCGTCGAAGAGACCCAGTACTTC
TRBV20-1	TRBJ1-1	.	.	CSASRVANTEAFF	TGCAGTGCTAGTCGCGTAGCGAACACTGAAGCTTTCTTT
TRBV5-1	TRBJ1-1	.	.	CASSLATNTEAFF	TGCGCCAGCAGCTTGGCTACCAACACTGAAGCTTTCTTT
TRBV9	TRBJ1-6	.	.	CASSSRGGARNSPLHF	TGTGCCAGCAGCTCCCGAGGGGGGGCGCGGAATTCACCCCTCCACTTT
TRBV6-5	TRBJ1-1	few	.	CASHRRVNTEAFF	TGTGCCAGCCACAGGAGGGTGAACACTGAAGCTTTCTTT
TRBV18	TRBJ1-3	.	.	CASSPSRASGNTIYF	TGTGCCAGCTCACCATCCAGGGCCTCTGGAAACACCATATATTTT
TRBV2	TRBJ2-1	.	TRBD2	CASNGRRGGRDEQFF	TGTGCCAGCAATGGGAGGCGGGGGGGCCGTGATGAGCAGTTCTTC
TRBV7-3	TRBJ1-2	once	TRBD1	CASGQGTGYTF	TGTGCCAGCGGACAGGGTACAGGCTACACCTTC
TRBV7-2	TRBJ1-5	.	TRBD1	CASSPGQAFGPQHF	TGTGCCAGCAGCCCAGGACAGGCCTTCGGGCCCCAGCATTTT
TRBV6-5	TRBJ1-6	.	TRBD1	CASRPPGQGIQPLHF	TGTGCCAGCAGACCCCCGGGACAGGGTATTCAACCCCTCCACTTT
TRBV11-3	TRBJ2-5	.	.	CASSLTGQPQETQYF	TGTGCCAGCAGCTTAACAGGGCAGCCCCAAGAGACCCAGTACTTC
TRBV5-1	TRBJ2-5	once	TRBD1	CASSMGQRQETQYF	TGCGCCAGCAGCATGGGACAGCGTCAAGAGACCCAGTACTTC
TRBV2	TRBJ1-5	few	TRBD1	CASSADRARNQPQHF	TGTGCCAGCAGTGCCGACAGGGCACGCAATCAGCCCCAGCATTTT
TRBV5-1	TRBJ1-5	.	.	CASSLGGWGDNQPQHF	TGCGCCAGCAGCTTGGGAGGGTGGGGTGACAATCAGCCCCAGCATTTT
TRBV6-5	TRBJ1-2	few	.	CASWRIDYGYTF	TGTGCCAGCTGGAGGATAGACTATGGCTACACCTTC
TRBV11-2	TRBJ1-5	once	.	CASSLEQHQPQHF	TGTGCCAGCAGCTTAGAACAGCATCAGCCCCAGCATTTT
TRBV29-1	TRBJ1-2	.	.	CSAVPTANYGYTF	TGCAGCGCTGTACCGACAGCGAACTATGGCTACACCTTC
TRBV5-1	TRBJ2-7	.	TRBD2	CASSSSAGGRTYEQYF	TGCGCCAGCAGCTCCTCCGCGGGGGGGAGGACCTACGAGCAGTACTTC
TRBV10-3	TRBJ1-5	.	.	CAISDRSTSNQPQHF	TGTGCCATCAGTGACAGGTCAACTAGCAATCAGCCCCAGCATTTT
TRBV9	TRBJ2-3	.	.	CASSVQGEDTQYF	TGTGCCAGCAGCGTGCAGGGTGAAGATACGCAGTATTTT
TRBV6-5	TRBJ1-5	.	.	CASSYRRDYNQPQHF	TGTGCCAGCAGTTACAGGCGGGACTACAATCAGCCCCAGCATTTT
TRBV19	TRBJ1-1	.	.	CASSTQGTTEAFF	TGTGCCAGTAGTACCCAGGGTACCACTGAAGCTTTCTTT
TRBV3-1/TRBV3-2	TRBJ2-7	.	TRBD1	CASSQGAGTGGNEQYF	TGTGCCAGCAGCCAAGGGGCCGGGACAGGGGGCAACGAGCAGTACTTC
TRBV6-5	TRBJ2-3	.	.	CASLRGAGITDTQYF	TGTGCCAGCCTCAGGGGAGCGGGGATCACAGATACGCAGTATTTT
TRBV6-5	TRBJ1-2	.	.	CASSWTVAPNYGYTF	TGTGCCAGCAGTTGGACAGTAGCGCCTAACTATGGCTACACCTTC
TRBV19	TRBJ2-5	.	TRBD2	CASSIRGWASGDRGSQYF	TGTGCCAGTAGTATAAGAGGATGGGCTAGCGGGGACCGGGGGTCCCAGTACTTC
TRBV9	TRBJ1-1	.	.	CASSAAVRLNTEAFF	TGTGCCAGCAGCGCGGCGGTGCGTTTGAACACTGAAGCTTTCTTT
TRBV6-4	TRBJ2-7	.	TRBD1	CASSEDRGSEQYF	TGTGCCAGCAGTGAAGACAGGGGAAGCGAGCAGTACTTC
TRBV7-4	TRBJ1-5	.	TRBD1	CASSLTGVRNQPQHF	TGTGCCAGCAGTTTAACAGGGGTCCGCAATCAGCCCCAGCATTTT
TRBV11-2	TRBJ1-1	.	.	CASSLGGGWANTEAFF	TGTGCCAGCAGCTTAGGAGGGGGATGGGCGAACACTGAAGCTTTCTTT
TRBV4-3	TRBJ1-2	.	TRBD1	CASSQGRQGGTANYGYTF	TGCGCCAGCAGCCAAGGGAGACAGGGGGGAACTGCTAACTATGGCTACACCTTC
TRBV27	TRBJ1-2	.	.	CASSYTGRQGYTF	TGTGCCAGCAGTTACACAGGGCGCCAAGGCTACACCTTC
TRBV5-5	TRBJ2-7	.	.	CASSPAGVGHEQYF	TGTGCCAGCAGCCCTGCAGGGGTGGGCCACGAGCAGTACTTC
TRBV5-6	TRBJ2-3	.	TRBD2	CASRERGISTDTQYF	TGTGCCAGCAGGGAGCGGGGTATTAGCACAGATACGCAGTATTTT
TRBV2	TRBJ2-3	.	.	CASRLDTDTQYF	TGTGCCAGCCGACTCGACACAGATACGCAGTATTTT
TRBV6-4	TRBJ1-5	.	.	CASSVGGSDNQPQHF	TGTGCCAGCAGTGTAGGGGGATCCGACAATCAGCCCCAGCATTTT
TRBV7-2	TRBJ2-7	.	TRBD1	CASSPVGQKSYEQYF	TGTGCCAGCAGCCCCGTGGGACAGAAAAGTTACGAGCAGTACTTC
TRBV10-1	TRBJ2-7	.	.	CASSDPRTGSEQYF	TGCGCCAGCAGTGACCCCAGAACAGGATCCGAGCAGTACTTC